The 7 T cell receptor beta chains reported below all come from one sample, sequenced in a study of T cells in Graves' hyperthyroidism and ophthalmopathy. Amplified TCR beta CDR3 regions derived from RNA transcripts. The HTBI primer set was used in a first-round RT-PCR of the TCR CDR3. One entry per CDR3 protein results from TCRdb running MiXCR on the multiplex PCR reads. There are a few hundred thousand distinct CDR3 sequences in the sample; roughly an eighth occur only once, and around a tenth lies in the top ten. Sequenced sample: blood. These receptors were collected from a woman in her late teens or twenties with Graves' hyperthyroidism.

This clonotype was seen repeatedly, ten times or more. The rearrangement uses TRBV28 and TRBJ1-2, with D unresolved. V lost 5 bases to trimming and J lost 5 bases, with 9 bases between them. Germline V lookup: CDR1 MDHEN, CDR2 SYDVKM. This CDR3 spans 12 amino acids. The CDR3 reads CASSPGLYGYTF. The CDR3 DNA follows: TGTGCCAGCAGTCCCGGGCTATATGGCTACACCTTC.

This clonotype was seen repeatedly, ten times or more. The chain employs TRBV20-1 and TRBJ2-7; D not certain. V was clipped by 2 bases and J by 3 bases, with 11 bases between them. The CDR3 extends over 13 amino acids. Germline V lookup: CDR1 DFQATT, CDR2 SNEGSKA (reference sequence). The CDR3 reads CSARPRNVYEQYF. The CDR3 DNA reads TGCAGTGCTAGACCCAGGAACGTCTACGAGCAGTACTTC.

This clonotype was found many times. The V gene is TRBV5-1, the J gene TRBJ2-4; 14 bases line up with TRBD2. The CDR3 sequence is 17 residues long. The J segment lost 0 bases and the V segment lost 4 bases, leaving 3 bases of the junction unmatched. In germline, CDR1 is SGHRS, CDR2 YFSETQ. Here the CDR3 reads CASSAGLAGVAKNIQYF. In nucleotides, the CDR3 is TGCGCCAGCAGCGCGGGACTAGCGGGGGTAGCCAAAAACATTCAGTACTTC. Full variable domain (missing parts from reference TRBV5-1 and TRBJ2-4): KAGVTQTPRYLIKTRGQQVTLSCSPISGHRSVSWYQQTPGQGLQFLFEYFSETQRNKGNFPGRFSGRQFSNSRSEMNVSTLELGDSALYLCASSAGLAGVAKNIQYFGAGTRLSVL.

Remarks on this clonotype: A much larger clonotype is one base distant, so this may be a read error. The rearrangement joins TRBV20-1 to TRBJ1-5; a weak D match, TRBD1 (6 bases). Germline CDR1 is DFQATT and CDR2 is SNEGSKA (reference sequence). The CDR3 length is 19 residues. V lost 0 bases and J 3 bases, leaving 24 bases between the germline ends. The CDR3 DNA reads TGCAGTGCTAGAGATGGCGGGGTTTCGGACAGAGGGCCCAATCAGCCCCAGCATTTT. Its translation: CSARDGGVSDRGPNQPQHF.

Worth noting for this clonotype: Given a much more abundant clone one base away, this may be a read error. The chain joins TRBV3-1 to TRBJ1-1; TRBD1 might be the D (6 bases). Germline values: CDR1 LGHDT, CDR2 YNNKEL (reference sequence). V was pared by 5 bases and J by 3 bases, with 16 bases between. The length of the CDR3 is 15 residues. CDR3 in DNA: TGTGCCAGCAGCTCCCAGGGGCGTCCCGACACTGAAGCTTTCTTT. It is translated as CASSSQGRPDTEAFF.

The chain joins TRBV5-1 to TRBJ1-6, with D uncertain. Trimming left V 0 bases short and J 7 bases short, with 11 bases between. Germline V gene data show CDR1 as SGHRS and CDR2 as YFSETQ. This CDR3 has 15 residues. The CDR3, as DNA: TGCGCCAGCAGCTTGGGGGCAGGAGAGAATTCACCCCTCCACTTT. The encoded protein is CASSLGAGENSPLHF.

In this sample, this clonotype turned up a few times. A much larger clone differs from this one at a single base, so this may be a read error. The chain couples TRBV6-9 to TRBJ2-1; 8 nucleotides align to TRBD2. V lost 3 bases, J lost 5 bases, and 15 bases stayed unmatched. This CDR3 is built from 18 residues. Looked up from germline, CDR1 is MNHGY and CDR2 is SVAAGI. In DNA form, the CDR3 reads TGTGCCAGCAGTTACACCCCATGGGGCGGGAGGACCCACAATGAGCAGTTCTTC. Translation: CASSYTPWGGRTHNEQFF.